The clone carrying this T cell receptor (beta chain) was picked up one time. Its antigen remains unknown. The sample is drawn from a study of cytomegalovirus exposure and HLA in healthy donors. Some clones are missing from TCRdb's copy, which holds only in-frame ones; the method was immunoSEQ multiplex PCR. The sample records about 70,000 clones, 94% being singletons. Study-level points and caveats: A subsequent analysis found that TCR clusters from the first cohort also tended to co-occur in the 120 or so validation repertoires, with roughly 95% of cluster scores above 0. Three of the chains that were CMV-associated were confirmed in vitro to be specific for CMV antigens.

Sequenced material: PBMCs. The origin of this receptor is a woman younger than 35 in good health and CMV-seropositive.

The CDR3 DNA reads as TGCGCCAGCAGTGGGAGCCTCCCCTACGAGCAGTACTTC. This codes for CASSGSLPYEQYF. This chain joins TRBV5-1 and TRBJ2-7; D might be TRBD2 (5 bases). Trimming left V 5 bases short and J 2 bases short, with 11 bases between. The CDR3 extends over 13 amino acids. Looked up from germline, CDR1 is SGHRS and CDR2 is YFSETQ. The full variable domain, in which reference TRBV5-1 and TRBJ2-7 provide the parts outside the CDR3, is KAGVTQTPRYLIKTRGQQVTLSCSPISGHRSVSWYQQTPGQGLQFLFEYFSETQRNKGNFPGRFSGRQFSNSRSEMNVSTLELGDSALYLCASSGSLPYEQYFGPGTRLTVT.